The clone carrying this T cell receptor (beta chain) was detected ten times or more. This sample is part of a study of beta chain features in type 1 diabetes. Isolated RNA was reverse transcribed in full, so expressed TCRB transcripts were sequenced. Only in-frame clones appear in the TCRdb table, and some are missing; sequencing was by immunoSEQ multiplex PCR. The sample shows 810,000 or so clones, about 17% of them seen only once. The CDR3 extends over 14 amino acids. Germline CDR1 is SGHTA and CDR2 is FQGNSA. V was pared by 1 base and J by 6 bases, with 10 bases between. This TCR was sampled from a young woman in good health. Specimen: naive CD4+ T cells from blood. The rearrangement uses TRBV7-2 and TRBJ2-4; D is ambiguous. Written as DNA, the CDR3 is TGTGCCAGCAGCTTAGTGCGGCAGCGAAACATTCAGTACTTC. It codes for CASSLVRQRNIQYF.